This is a list of T cell receptor beta chains from one sample in a study of CD8 T cells in Susac syndrome. Using its own MiXCR run on the immunoSEQ multiplex PCR reads, TCRdb lists one record per CDR3 protein. In the table there are 100,000 to 150,000 distinct CDR3 sequences, around 94% of which are singletons. The sequencing input was CD8+ T cells from PBMCs. The receptor source for this set is a human donor with Susac syndrome. The CDR3 runs from the conserved cysteine through the conserved F or W. Each record gives: V gene, CDR3 protein.

v_call: TRBV4-2; cdr3_aa: CASIHRAAGGEGLPPAYNEQFF
v_call: TRBV7-3; cdr3_aa: CASSLVSSGTEQFF
v_call: TRBV12-3/TRBV12-4; cdr3_aa: CASSLSGGLGYEQYF
v_call: TRBV7-8; cdr3_aa: CASTPGPNGELFF
v_call: TRBV29-1; cdr3_aa: CSVEDRGVPYNEQFF
v_call: TRBV29-1; cdr3_aa: CSVAGSNYGYTF
v_call: TRBV30; cdr3_aa: CAWSLALSSYEQYF
v_call: TRBV9; cdr3_aa: CASSVDSPGTEAFF
v_call: TRBV14; cdr3_aa: CASSQDMADYGYTF
v_call: TRBV20-1; cdr3_aa: CSASLLAGSYEQYF
v_call: TRBV9; cdr3_aa: CASSPGRNSYEQYF
v_call: TRBV16; cdr3_aa: CASSQSRGPSGNSYEQYF
v_call: TRBV19; cdr3_aa: CASSIMVAGGGYTF
v_call: TRBV20-1; cdr3_aa: CSAKTGDTEAFF
v_call: TRBV9; cdr3_aa: CASSVLAGGMETQYF
v_call: TRBV15; cdr3_aa: CATSRVPGNQPQHF
v_call: TRBV12-3/TRBV12-4; cdr3_aa: CASSFPGQGVNEQYF
v_call: TRBV20-1; cdr3_aa: CSARSWVGEQFF
v_call: TRBV7-9; cdr3_aa: CATAGGRYNEQFF
v_call: TRBV5-6; cdr3_aa: CASSSTTDTQYF
v_call: TRBV13; cdr3_aa: CASSPTGTSGGQETQYF
v_call: TRBV2; cdr3_aa: CASSASGTDPPNYGYTF
v_call: TRBV9; cdr3_aa: CASSVSDRYEQYF
v_call: TRBV29-1; cdr3_aa: CSVVTLRGQPQHF
v_call: TRBV7-9; cdr3_aa: CASSSRAPGAYNSPLHF
v_call: TRBV7-9; cdr3_aa: CASSPTGFRANYGYTF
v_call: TRBV24-1; cdr3_aa: CATSDFRGQNTGELFF
v_call: TRBV7-8; cdr3_aa: CASSPRDRVDQPQHF
v_call: TRBV12-3/TRBV12-4; cdr3_aa: CASSPGTEAFF